This TCR beta chain was captured by sequencing in a study of blood T cell repertoires in COVID-19. Study overall: Collection of acute and convalescent COVID-19 samples took place in the United States, Italy and Spain. T cells, B-cell-depleted T cells, or PBMCs supplied cDNA or gDNA.

This clone was counted only a few times. Original methodology: Quantification of nucleated cells was approximated via reference gene primer amplification. The repertoire was sequenced with immunoSEQ multiplex PCR; TCRdb's copy has only in-frame clones and lacks some. The V and J calls and clone size are taken from that table; D and trimming were inferred from the DNA. The sample shows about 190,000 clones, around 86% of them seen only once. This CDR3 has 17 amino acids. V shed 4 bases and J 1 base; nucleotides not matched to a gene: 7. Germline values: CDR1 LNHDA, CDR2 SQIVND (reference sequence). The chain couples TRBV19 to TRBJ1-1, with TRBD1 identical over 12 bases. Input material: peripheral blood. This receptor was taken from a woman aged 40 to 55 with acute or convalescent COVID-19. CDR3 loop: CASSRGTGGFRNTEAFF. The CDR3 DNA is TGTGCCAGTAGTAGGGGGACAGGGGGCTTTAGGAACACTGAAGCTTTCTTT. The full variable domain, rest sourced from reference TRBV19 and TRBJ1-1, is DGGITQSPKYLFRKEGQNVTLSCEQNLNHDAMYWYRQDPGQGLRLIYYSQIVNDFQKGDIAEGYSVSREKKESFPLTVTSAQKNPTAFYLCASSRGTGGFRNTEAFFGQGTRLTVV.